This entry lists 23 T cell receptor beta chains sequenced from one sample in a study of T cells expressing NK-cell markers. Each CDR3 protein gets one entry in TCRdb, which reprocessed the 5' RACE reads and gives no DNA. This table lists about 180,000 distinct CDR3 sequences. Sequenced input: blood T cells: a sorted CD56 or NKG2C T cell subset, CD4+ or CD8+ T cells, or bulk PBMC T cells (not recorded which). These receptor sequences come from a man between 18 and 69 years old in good health.

The chain recombines TRBV6-2 or TRBV6-3 with TRBJ2-1; the TRBD1 assignment by TCRdb is unverifiable without DNA. Germline CDR1 is MNHEY and CDR2 is SVGEGT. This CDR3 is built from 13 residues. CDR3 sequence reads: CASSSSGAGEQFF.

The rearrangement links TRBV18 to TRBJ2-1; with no DNA, the TCRdb D assignment of TRBD1 cannot be verified. Germline assignment: CDR1 KGHSH and CDR2 LQKENI. The CDR3 has 16 residues. The CDR3 is CASSPSHRVPYNEQFF.

CDR3 protein: CASGGRGEQFF. This chain uses TRBV9 with TRBJ2-1; TCRdb designates TRBD2, a call that cannot be tested without DNA. The CDR3 runs 11 residues. CDR1 and CDR2 from the germline V gene are SGDLS and YYNGEE.

The chain is built from TRBV4-2 and TRBJ2-1; TCRdb returns TRBD1, unconfirmable since there is no DNA. The germline V gene encodes CDR1 LGHNA and CDR2 YNFKEQ. The length of the CDR3 is 17 residues. The CDR3: CASSQDRGGFSYNEQFF.

The genes are TRBV7-2 and TRBJ1-5; TCRdb returns TRBD1, unconfirmable since there is no DNA. Germline V gives CDR1 SGHTA, CDR2 FQGNSA. This CDR3 has 14 amino acids. The CDR3 is CASSSTGVEQPQHF.

This chain links TRBV5-1 with TRBJ1-1. Looked up from germline, CDR1 is SGHRS and CDR2 is YFSETQ. This CDR3 spans 15 amino acids. The CDR3 sequence: CASSPEDSMNTEAFF.

The V call is TRBV4-2, the J call TRBJ1-5; without DNA, the TCRdb call of TRBD1 cannot be checked. Looked up from germline, CDR1 is LGHNA and CDR2 is YNFKEQ. This CDR3 region has 14 residues. The chain's CDR3 is CASSQGTVNQPQHF.

The rearrangement joins TRBV7-9 to TRBJ1-6; TCRdb picks TRBD1, but there is no DNA to check that call. Germline CDR1 and CDR2: SEHNR and FQNEAQ (reference sequence). CDR3 length equals 13 residues. CDR3: CASSLQGNSPLHF. Full variable domain (remainder filled in from reference TRBV7-9 and TRBJ1-6): DTGVSQNPRHKITKRGQNVTFRCDPISEHNRLYWYRQTLGQGPEFLTYFQNEAQLEKSRLLSDRFSAERPKGSFSTLEIQRTEQGDSAMYLCASSLQGNSPLHFGNGTRLTVT.

This rearrangement joins TRBV12-3 or TRBV12-4 to TRBJ2-1; TCRdb reports TRBD1, a call that lacks DNA to check it against. The CDR3 runs 12 residues. CDR3 loop: CASSLTGGEQFF.

The genes are TRBV5-6 and TRBJ2-1; TCRdb selects TRBD1, and the lack of DNA leaves this call unchecked. The CDR3 length is 16 residues. The germline CDR1 and CDR2 sequences are SGHDT and YYEEEE. The CDR3 reads CASRGGGAGLYNEQFF. The full variable domain, completed using reference TRBV5-6 and TRBJ2-1, is DAGVTQSPTHLIKTRGQQVTLRCSPKSGHDTVSWYQQALGQGPQFIFQYYEEEERQRGNFPDRFSGHQFPNYSSELNVNALLLGDSALYLCASRGGGAGLYNEQFFGPGTRLTVL.

This sequence joins TRBV2 and TRBJ2-3; there is no DNA to check the TCRdb D call of TRBD2. This CDR3 is built from 16 residues. Germline loops: CDR1 SNHLY, CDR2 FYNNEI. CDR3 in amino acids: CASSPMAAGRSDTQYF.

The chain combines TRBV27 with TRBJ2-1; as DNA is missing, the TRBD1 call by TCRdb cannot be tested. Germline V gene sequence: CDR1 MNHEY, CDR2 SMNVEV (reference sequence). The CDR3 runs 11 residues. CDR3 residues: CASKRGYEQFF.

The CDR3 protein is CAISVGGEMNTEAFF. The chain employs TRBV10-3 and TRBJ1-1. This CDR3 is built from 15 residues. CDR1 ENHRY and CDR2 SYGVKD come from the germline V gene.

The chain is built from TRBV18 and TRBJ2-5; TCRdb's D gene call, TRBD1, goes unchecked for lack of DNA. Germline loops: CDR1 KGHSH, CDR2 LQKENI. CDR3 length: 13 residues. This chain's CDR3 is CASSPGQGVTQYF.

The V call is TRBV6-1, the J call TRBJ1-4. Germline CDR1 reads MNHNS; CDR2 reads SASEGT. CDR3 length equals 15 residues. The chain's CDR3 is CASLPWRGLNEKLFF.

The rearrangement uses TRBV7-6 and TRBJ2-3; without DNA, the TCRdb call of TRBD1 cannot be checked. This CDR3 region has 22 residues. Per the germline V gene, CDR1 is SGHVS and CDR2 is FNYEAQ. CDR3 protein: CASSSSWDTQMEGLPDTDTQYF. The full variable domain, in which reference TRBV7-6 and TRBJ2-3 provide the parts outside the CDR3, is GAGVSQSPRYKVTKRGQDVALRCDPISGHVSLYWYRQALGQGPEFLTYFNYEAQQDKSGLPNDRFSAERPEGSISTLTIQRTEQRDSAMYRCASSSSWDTQMEGLPDTDTQYFGPGTRLTVL.

The chain carries TRBV7-6 and TRBJ2-7. This CDR3 region has 12 residues. CDR1 is SGHVS and CDR2 is FNYEAQ in the germline V gene. The CDR3 spells CASSLRSYEQYF.

This sequence joins TRBV20-1 and TRBJ2-7; the TCRdb D gene call, TRBD1, has no DNA to confirm it. Germline CDR1 DFQATT, CDR2 SNEGSKA (reference sequence). The CDR3 is made up of 14 amino acids. CDR3 amino acids: CSATTVGGSYEQYF.

The chain carries TRBV4-2 and TRBJ1-4. Per the germline V gene, CDR1 is LGHNA and CDR2 is YNFKEQ. The CDR3 consists of 15 residues. Here the CDR3 reads CASSQGQFSNEKLFF.

J is TRBJ2-5 and V is TRBV11-2; TCRdb selects TRBD1, and the lack of DNA leaves this call unchecked. Germline V CDR1 and CDR2: SGHAT, FQNNGV. CDR3 length: 16 residues. The CDR3 spells CASSLGEGGRLETQYF.

V gene TRBV7-7 combines with J gene TRBJ2-5; TCRdb selects TRBD2, and the lack of DNA leaves this call unchecked. This CDR3 is 16 amino acids long. Germline V gene lookup returns CDR1 SSHAT and CDR2 FNYEAQ (reference sequence). The CDR3 sequence: CASSRGLAGVKETQYF.

The chain couples TRBV29-1 to TRBJ1-1. CDR1 and CDR2 from the germline V gene are SQVTM and ANQGSEA. This CDR3 comprises 12 residues. The CDR3 spells CSVKGLNTEAFF. Based on the CDR3 plus reference TRBV29-1 and TRBJ1-1, the full variable domain is SAVISQKPSRDICQRGTSLTIQCQVDSQVTMMFWYRQQPGQSLTLIATANQGSEATYESGFVIDKFPISRPNLTFSTLTVSNMSPEDSSIYLCSVKGLNTEAFFGQGTRLTVV.

The rearrangement joins TRBV24-1 to TRBJ2-3; the D gene TCRdb calls, TRBD2, cannot be checked with no DNA. CDR1 KGHDR and CDR2 SFDVKD come from the germline V gene. There are 16 residues in the CDR3. The CDR3 sequence: CATRPSTLAGYDTQYF.